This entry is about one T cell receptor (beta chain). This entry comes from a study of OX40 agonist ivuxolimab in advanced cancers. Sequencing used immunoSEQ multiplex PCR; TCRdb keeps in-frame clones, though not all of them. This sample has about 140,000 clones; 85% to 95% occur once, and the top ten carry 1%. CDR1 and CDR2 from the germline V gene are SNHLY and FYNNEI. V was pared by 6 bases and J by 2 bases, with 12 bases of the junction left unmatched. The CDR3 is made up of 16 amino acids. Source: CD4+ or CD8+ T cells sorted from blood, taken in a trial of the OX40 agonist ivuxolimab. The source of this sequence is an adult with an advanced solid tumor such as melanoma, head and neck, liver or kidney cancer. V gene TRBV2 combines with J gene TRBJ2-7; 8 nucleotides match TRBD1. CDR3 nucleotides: TGTGCCAGCAGGGGCTGGCCCGGGACAGGAACCTACGAGCAGTACTTC. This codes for CASRGWPGTGTYEQYF.